These T cell receptor beta chains were read from a single sample in a study of cytomegalovirus exposure and HLA in healthy donors. Profiling relied on immunoSEQ multiplex PCR, and the TCRdb table lists in-frame clones only, not all of them. The top ten clones hold roughly 6.8% of a sample with tens of thousands of clones, approximately 63% of them seen once. Sequenced: PBMCs. These receptors came from a woman aged 25 to 45 in good health and CMV-seronegative. Both conserved end residues are part of each CDR3. The D gene is left open where the match is weak. Clone size appears in some rows only: once, few, many, or a class for an expanded clone.

cdr3_nt,cdr3_aa,v_call,clone_size,j_call,d_call
TGTGCCAGCAGCTTCGGACAGATCTATGGCTACACCTTC,CASSFGQIYGYTF,TRBV5-5,few,TRBJ1-2,.
TGCGCCAGCAGCCAAGTTAGCAGGGGGAATGAAAAACTGTTTTTT,CASSQVSRGNEKLFF,TRBV4-1,.,TRBJ1-4,TRBD1
TGTGCCAGCAGTGAGTGGAGGAATAATAAAGCTTTCTTT,CASSEWRNNKAFF,TRBV6-1,.,TRBJ1-1,.
TGTGCCTGGAGCCCCGACATCCAAGAGACCCAGTACTTC,CAWSPDIQETQYF,TRBV30,.,TRBJ2-5,.
TGCGCCAGCAGCCAAGAGGAATTCGGAGCGGGGGGGCAAGATACGCAGTATTTT,CASSQEEFGAGGQDTQYF,TRBV4-1,once,TRBJ2-3,TRBD2
TGTGCCAGCAGCTTGGGGCAGGGAATCAATCAGCCCCAGCATTTT,CASSLGQGINQPQHF,TRBV5-8,few,TRBJ1-5,.
TGTGCCAGCACCTCTTATAGCCCCAAACTCTATGGCTACACCTTC,CASTSYSPKLYGYTF,TRBV28,.,TRBJ1-2,.
TGTGCCAGCAGCCGTTCGGGACAGGGCTATGGTGAGACCCAGTACTTC,CASSRSGQGYGETQYF,TRBV11-2,.,TRBJ2-5,TRBD1
TGTGCCAGCAGTTTAGAGGACAGCTACTATGGCTACACCTTC,CASSLEDSYYGYTF,TRBV7-9,few,TRBJ1-2,.
TGTGCCTGGAGTGAGGGGCAGATGAACACTGAAGCTTTCTTT,CAWSEGQMNTEAFF,TRBV30,.,TRBJ1-1,.